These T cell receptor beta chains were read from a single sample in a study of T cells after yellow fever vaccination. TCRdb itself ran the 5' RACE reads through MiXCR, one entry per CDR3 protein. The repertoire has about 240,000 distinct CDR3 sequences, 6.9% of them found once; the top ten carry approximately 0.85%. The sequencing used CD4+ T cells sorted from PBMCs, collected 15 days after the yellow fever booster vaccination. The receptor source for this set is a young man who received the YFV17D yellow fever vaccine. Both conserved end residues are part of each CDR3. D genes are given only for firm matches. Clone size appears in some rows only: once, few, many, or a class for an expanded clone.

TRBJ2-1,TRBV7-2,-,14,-,TGTGCCAGCAGCCCCCGGGCGACCCCAGGGGAGCAGTTCTTC,CASSPRATPGEQFF
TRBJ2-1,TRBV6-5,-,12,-,TGTGCCAGCAGTTATCGCCGTGGTGAGCAGTTCTTC,CASSYRRGEQFF
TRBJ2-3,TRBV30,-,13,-,TGTGCCTGGAGTGTAGGGAACTCAGATACGCAGTATTTT,CAWSVGNSDTQYF
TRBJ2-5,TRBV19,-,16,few,TGTGCCAGTAGTACACGCGGACAGATTCGGGGAGAGACCCAGTACTTC,CASSTRGQIRGETQYF
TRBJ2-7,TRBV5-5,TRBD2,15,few,TGTGCCAGCAGCTCCCGGGTAGCGGGATCTTACGAGCAGTACTTC,CASSSRVAGSYEQYF
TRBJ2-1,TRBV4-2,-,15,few,TGTGCCAGCAGCCCTTACTACCTCGAAAACAATGAGCAGTTCTTC,CASSPYYLENNEQFF
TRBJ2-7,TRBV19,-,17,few,TGTGCCAGTAGTATTGCCTCGAGCGAGTTCAGTGCCTACGAGCAGTACTTC,CASSIASSEFSAYEQYF
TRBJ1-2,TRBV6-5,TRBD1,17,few,TGTGCCAGCAGTCCCCTTGGGACAGGGGGCGGGGACTATGGCTACACCTTC,CASSPLGTGGGDYGYTF
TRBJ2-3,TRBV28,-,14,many,TGTGCCAGCAGTCAGAGGGGTAGCACAGATACGCAGTATTTT,CASSQRGSTDTQYF
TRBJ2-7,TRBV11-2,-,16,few,TGTGCCAGCAGCTCGTCCCCCAGCGCTAAAGCGGGCGAGCAGTACTTC,CASSSSPSAKAGEQYF
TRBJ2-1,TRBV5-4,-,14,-,TGTGCCAGCAGCTTGGAGGGACTGACCAATGAGCAGTTCTTC,CASSLEGLTNEQFF
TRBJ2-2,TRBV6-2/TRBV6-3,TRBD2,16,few,TGTGCCAGCAGCCAGACTAGCGGGAGGGCCTACGGGGAGCTGTTTTTT,CASSQTSGRAYGELFF
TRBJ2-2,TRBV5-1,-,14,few,TGCGCCAGCAGCTTGTCCCAGAACACCGGGGAGCTGTTTTTT,CASSLSQNTGELFF